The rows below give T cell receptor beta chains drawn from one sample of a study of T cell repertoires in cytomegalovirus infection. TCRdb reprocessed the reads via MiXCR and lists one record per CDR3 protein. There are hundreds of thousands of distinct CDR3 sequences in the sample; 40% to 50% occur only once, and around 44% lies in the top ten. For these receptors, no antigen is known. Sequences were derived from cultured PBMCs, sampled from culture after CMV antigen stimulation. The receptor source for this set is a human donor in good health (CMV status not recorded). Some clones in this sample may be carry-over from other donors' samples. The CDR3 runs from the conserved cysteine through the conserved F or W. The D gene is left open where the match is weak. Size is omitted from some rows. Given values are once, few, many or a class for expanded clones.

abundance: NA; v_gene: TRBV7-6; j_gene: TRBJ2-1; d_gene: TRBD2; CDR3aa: CASSLYPGLAGTTKGNEQFF; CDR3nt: TGTGCCAGCAGCTTGTACCCGGGACTAGCGGGAACCACCAAGGGGAATGAGCAGTTCTTC
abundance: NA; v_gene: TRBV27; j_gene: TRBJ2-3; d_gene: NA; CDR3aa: CASSAPGVSTDTQYF; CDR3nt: TGTGCCAGCAGTGCCCCGGGCGTAAGCACAGATACGCAGTATTTT
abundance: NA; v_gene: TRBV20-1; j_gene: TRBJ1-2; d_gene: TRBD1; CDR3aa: CSATDLPGQGAAGYTF; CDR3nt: TGCAGTGCCACTGATTTGCCGGGACAGGGGGCGGCTGGCTACACCTTC
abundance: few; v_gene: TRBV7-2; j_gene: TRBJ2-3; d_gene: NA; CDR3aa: CASSLNPSRRYDTDTQYF; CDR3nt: TGTGCCAGCAGCTTAAACCCCTCTAGGCGATACGACACAGATACGCAGTATTTT
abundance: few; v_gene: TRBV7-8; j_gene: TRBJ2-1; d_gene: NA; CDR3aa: CASSLGVTVPYNEQFF; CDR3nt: TGTGCCAGCAGCTTAGGGGTGACAGTACCCTACAATGAGCAGTTCTTC
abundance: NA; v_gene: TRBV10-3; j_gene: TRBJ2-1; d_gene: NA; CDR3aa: CAISEGATNNEQFF; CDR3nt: TGTGCCATCAGTGAGGGGGCCACTAACAATGAGCAGTTCTTC
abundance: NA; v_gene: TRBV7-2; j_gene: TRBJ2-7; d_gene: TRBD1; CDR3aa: CASSGRGQGYEQYF; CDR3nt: TGTGCCAGCAGCGGCCGCGGACAGGGGTACGAGCAGTACTTC
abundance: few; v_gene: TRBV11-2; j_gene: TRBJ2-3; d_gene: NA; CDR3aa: CASSLSVALADTQYF; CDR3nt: TGTGCCAGCAGCTTATCCGTTGCGCTTGCAGATACGCAGTATTTT
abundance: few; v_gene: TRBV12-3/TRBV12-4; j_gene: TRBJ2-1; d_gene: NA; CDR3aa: CASSQGTPNNEQFF; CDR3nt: TGTGCCAGCAGTCAAGGGACGCCAAACAATGAGCAGTTCTTC
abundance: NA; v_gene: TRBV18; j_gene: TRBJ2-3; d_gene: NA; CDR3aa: CASSLIWTDTQYF; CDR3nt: TGTGCCAGCTCACTAATATGGACAGATACGCAGTATTTT
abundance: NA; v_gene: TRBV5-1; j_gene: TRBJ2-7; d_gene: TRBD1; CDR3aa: CASSLRPGQGIDEQYF; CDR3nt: TGCGCCAGCAGCCTTAGACCGGGACAGGGAATCGACGAGCAGTACTTC
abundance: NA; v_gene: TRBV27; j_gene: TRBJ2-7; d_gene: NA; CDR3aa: CASSLLNGEQYF; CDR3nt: TGTGCCAGCAGTTTACTCAACGGCGAGCAGTACTTC
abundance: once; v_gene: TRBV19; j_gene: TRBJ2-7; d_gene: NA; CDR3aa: CASSKRASTAYEQYF; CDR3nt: TGTGCCAGTAGTAAACGGGCGAGCACAGCCTACGAGCAGTACTTC
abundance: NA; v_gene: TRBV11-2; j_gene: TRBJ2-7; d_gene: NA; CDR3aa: CASSEDRMSEQYF; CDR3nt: TGTGCCAGCAGCGAGGACAGAATGAGCGAGCAGTACTTC
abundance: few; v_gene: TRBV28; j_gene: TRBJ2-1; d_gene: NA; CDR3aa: CASSSPQGWDEQFF; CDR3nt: TGTGCCAGCAGTTCCCCCCAAGGGTGGGATGAGCAGTTCTTC
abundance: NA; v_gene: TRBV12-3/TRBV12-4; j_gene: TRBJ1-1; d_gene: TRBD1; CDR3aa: CASSPRDRATEAFF; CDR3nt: TGTGCCAGCAGCCCCCGGGACAGGGCCACTGAAGCTTTCTTT
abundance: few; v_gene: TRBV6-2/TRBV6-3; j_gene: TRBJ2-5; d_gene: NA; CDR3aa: CASQYRGEGETQYF; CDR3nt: TGTGCCAGCCAATACCGGGGCGAAGGGGAGACCCAGTACTTC
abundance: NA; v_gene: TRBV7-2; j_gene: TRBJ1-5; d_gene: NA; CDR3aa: CASSTSGVNQPQHF; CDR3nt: TGTGCCAGCAGCACCTCAGGGGTCAATCAGCCCCAGCATTTT
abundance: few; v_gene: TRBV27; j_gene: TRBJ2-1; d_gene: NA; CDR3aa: CASRLTFGSYNEQFF; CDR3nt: TGTGCCAGCAGGCTGACCTTCGGGTCCTACAATGAGCAGTTCTTC
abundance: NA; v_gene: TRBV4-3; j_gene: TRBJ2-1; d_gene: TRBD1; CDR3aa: CASSLGTGRHEQFF; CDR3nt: TGCGCCAGCAGCCTTGGGACAGGGCGACATGAGCAGTTCTTC
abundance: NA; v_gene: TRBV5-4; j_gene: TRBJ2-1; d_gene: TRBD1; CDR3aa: CASSLIGGSEQFF; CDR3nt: TGTGCCAGCAGCTTGATAGGGGGCTCTGAGCAGTTCTTC
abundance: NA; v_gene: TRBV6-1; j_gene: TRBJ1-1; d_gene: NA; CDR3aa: CASSDRTEATEAFF; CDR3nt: TGTGCCAGCAGTGATCGGACGGAAGCGACTGAAGCTTTCTTT
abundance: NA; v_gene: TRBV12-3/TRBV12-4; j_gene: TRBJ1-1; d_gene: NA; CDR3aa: CASSPSGAEAFF; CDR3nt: TGTGCCAGCAGTCCCTCGGGGGCCGAAGCTTTCTTT
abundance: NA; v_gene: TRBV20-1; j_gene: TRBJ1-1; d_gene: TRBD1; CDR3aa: CSARAMDRVNTEAFF; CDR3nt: TGCAGTGCTAGAGCCATGGACAGGGTGAACACTGAAGCTTTCTTT
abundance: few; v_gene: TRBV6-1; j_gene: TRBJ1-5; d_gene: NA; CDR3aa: CASSPGGGHQPQHF; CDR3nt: TGTGCCAGCAGTCCCGGAGGGGGGCATCAGCCCCAGCATTTT
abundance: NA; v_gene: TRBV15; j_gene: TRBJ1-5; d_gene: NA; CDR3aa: CATSREGAENQPQHF; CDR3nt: TGTGCCACCAGCAGAGAAGGGGCAGAAAATCAGCCCCAGCATTTT
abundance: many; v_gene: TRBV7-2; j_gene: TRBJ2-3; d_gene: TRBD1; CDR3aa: CASSTSGTEISTDTQYF; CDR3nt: TGTGCCAGCAGCACCTCAGGGACAGAGATAAGCACAGATACGCAGTATTTT
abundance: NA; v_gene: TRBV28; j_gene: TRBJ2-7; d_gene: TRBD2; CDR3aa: CASSFRLAGLGSPLDYEQYF; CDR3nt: TGTGCCAGCAGTTTTCGGCTAGCGGGCCTTGGATCCCCCCTCGACTACGAGCAGTACTTC
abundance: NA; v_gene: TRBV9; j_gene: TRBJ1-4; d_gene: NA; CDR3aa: CASSVQEGSTTNEKLFF; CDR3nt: TGTGCCAGCAGCGTACAGGAAGGGTCCACAACTAATGAAAAACTGTTTTTT
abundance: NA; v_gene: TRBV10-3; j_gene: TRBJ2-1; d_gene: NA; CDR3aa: CANARDSLKIEQFF; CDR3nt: TGTGCCAACGCCCGGGATTCCCTTAAGATTGAGCAGTTCTTC
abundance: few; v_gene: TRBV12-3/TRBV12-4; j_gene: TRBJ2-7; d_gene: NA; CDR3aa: CASSELGGTYEQYF; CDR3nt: TGTGCCAGCAGTGAACTGGGGGGAACCTACGAGCAGTACTTC
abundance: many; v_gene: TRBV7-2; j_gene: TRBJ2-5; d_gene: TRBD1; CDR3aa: CASSLDRGQETQYF; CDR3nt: TGTGCCAGCAGCCTGGACAGGGGCCAAGAGACCCAGTACTTC
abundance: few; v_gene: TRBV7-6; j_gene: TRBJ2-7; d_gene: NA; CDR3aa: CASSLAGESSYEQYF; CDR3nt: TGTGCCAGCAGCTTAGCGGGGGAGAGCTCCTACGAGCAGTACTTC
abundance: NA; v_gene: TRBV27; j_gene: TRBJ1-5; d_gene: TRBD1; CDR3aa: CASSPQDRANQPQHF; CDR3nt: TGTGCCAGCAGTCCACAAGACAGGGCCAATCAGCCCCAGCATTTT
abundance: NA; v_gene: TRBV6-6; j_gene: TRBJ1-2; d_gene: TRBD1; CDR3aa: CASSYSGQDYGYTF; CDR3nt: TGTGCCAGCAGTTACTCAGGACAGGACTATGGCTACACCTTC
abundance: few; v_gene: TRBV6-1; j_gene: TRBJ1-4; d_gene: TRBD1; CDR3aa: CASGSLRTGLNEKLFF; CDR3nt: TGTGCCAGCGGAAGCCTCCGGACAGGGCTAAATGAAAAACTGTTTTTT
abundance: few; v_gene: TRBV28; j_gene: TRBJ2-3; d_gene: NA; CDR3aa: CASSLTGAITDTQYF; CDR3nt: TGTGCCAGCAGTTTAACCGGGGCAATCACAGATACGCAGTATTTT
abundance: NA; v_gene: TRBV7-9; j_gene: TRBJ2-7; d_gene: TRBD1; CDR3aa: CASRPTGTGGYEQYF; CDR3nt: TGTGCCAGCAGGCCAACCGGGACAGGGGGCTACGAGCAGTACTTC
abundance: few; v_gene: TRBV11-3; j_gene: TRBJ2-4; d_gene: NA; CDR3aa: CASSQSYSDIQYF; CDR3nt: TGTGCCAGCAGCCAGTCATATTCGGACATTCAGTACTTC
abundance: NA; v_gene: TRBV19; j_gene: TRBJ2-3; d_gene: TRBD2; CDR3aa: CASSASGVADTQYF; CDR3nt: TGTGCCAGTAGTGCGAGCGGGGTGGCAGATACGCAGTATTTT
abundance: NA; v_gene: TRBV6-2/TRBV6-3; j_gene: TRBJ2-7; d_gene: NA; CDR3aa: CASTPRGDEQYF; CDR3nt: TGTGCCAGCACCCCGAGGGGGGACGAGCAGTACTTC
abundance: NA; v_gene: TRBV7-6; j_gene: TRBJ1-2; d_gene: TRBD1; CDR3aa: CASSRGKGAPTSGYTF; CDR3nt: TGTGCCAGCAGCCGAGGAAAGGGGGCCCCTACTAGTGGCTACACCTTC
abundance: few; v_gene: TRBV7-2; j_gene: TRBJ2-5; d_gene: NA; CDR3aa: CASSLEFWYQETQYF; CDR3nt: TGTGCCAGCAGCTTAGAGTTCTGGTACCAAGAGACCCAGTACTTC
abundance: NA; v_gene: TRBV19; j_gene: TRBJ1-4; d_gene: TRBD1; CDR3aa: CATGQVSEKLFF; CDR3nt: TGTGCCACCGGACAGGTCAGCGAAAAACTGTTTTTT
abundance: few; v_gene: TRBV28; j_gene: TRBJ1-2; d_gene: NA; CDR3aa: CVAGLNYGYTF; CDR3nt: TGTGTCGCGGGTCTTAACTATGGCTACACCTTC
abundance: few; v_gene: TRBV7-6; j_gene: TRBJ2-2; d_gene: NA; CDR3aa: CASSLGGGKNTGELFF; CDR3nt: TGTGCCAGCAGCTTAGGGGGCGGGAAGAACACCGGGGAGCTGTTTTTT